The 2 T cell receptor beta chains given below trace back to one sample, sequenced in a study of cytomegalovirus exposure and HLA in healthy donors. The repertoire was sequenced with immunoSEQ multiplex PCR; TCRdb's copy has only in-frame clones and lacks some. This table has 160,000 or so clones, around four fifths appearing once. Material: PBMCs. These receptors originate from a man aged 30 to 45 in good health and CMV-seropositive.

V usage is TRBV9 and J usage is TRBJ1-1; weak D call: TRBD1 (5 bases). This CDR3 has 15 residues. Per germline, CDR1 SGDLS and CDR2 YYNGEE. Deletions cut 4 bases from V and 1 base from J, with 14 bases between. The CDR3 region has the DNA TGTGCCAGCAGCCCAACGGGACTCCCGAACACTGAAGCTTTCTTT. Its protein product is CASSPTGLPNTEAFF.

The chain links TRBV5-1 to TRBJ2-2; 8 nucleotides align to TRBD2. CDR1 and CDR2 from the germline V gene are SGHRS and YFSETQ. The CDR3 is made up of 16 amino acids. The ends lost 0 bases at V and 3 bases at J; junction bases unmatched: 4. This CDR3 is CASSLASGQYTGELFF. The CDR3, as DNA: TGCGCCAGCAGCTTGGCTAGCGGGCAATACACCGGGGAGCTGTTTTTT.